The sequence of this T cell receptor (beta chain) was determined in a study of blood T cell repertoires in COVID-19. Whole-study context: Spain, Italy and the United States supplied samples that represented acute and convalescent COVID-19. T cells, B-cell-depleted T cells, or PBMCs provided the cDNA or gDNA that served as material.

Here immunoSEQ multiplex PCR was the method, and the copy in TCRdb shows in-frame clones only, minus some. The sample holds about 280,000 clones, around 85% seen once. Assignments of participants to cohorts depended upon their own reported clinical history. Recovered status applied to Cohort 3 donors who had two consecutive negative PCRs. It also applied to those with clearance or with symptom resolution. V was clipped by 4 bases and J by 7 bases; unmatched bases: 7. The CDR3 runs to 15 residues. CDR1 SGHKS and CDR2 YYEKEE come from the germline V gene (reference sequence). The sequencing input was PBMCs or T cells enriched from blood (not recorded which). This chain uses TRBV5-5 with TRBJ1-4, with TRBD1 matching 10 bases. This TCR was sampled from a woman aged 45-59 years who had recovered from COVID-19. CDR3: CASSAGTGDSEKLFF. The DNA of the CDR3 is TGTGCCAGCAGCGCCGGGACAGGGGATAGTGAAAAACTGTTTTTT.